Shown below are 2 T cell receptor beta chains from a single sample sequenced in a study of vaccination and CD4 T cells after COVID-19. Sequenced with the Oncomine TCR Beta short-read assay was DNA taken from cultured CD4+ T cells. TCRdb itself ran the PCR reads through MiXCR, one entry per CDR3 protein. The profile shows about 17,000 distinct CDR3 sequences, about 51% of them singletons. Documented time point: late sampling 161 to 241 days after vaccination in three convalescent patients. Treatment: approximately nine-day PBMC culture with coronavirus spike peptide pools or control peptides (ViraFEST assay). Antigens of these TCRs are unknown. This specimen consisted of CD4+ T cells from blood, cultured in vitro, obtained about 7 months after SARS-CoV-2 vaccination. Receptors originate from a human donor who had recovered from COVID-19.

This chain links TRBV20-1 with TRBJ2-1; weak D call: TRBD2 (5 bases). The CDR3 length is 14 residues. The V end was cut by 6 bases, the J end by 5 bases, with 17 bases between. CDR1 and CDR2 (germline): DFQATT, SNEGSKA (reference sequence). CDR3 coding DNA: TGCAGTGCCATCCCATTCACGCGGGACAATGAGCAGTTCTTC. Translated: CSAIPFTRDNEQFF.

The genes are TRBV6-2 or TRBV6-3 and TRBJ2-7; a weak D match, TRBD1 (6 bases). This CDR3 region has 15 residues. With 5 bases removed from V and 4 bases from J, the gap between germline ends came to 18 bases. Germline V gene sequence: CDR1 MNHEY, CDR2 SVGEGT. The CDR3 protein is CASSSPGQIYYEQYF. The CDR3 DNA reads TGTGCCAGCAGTAGCCCCGGACAGATTTATTACGAGCAGTACTTC.